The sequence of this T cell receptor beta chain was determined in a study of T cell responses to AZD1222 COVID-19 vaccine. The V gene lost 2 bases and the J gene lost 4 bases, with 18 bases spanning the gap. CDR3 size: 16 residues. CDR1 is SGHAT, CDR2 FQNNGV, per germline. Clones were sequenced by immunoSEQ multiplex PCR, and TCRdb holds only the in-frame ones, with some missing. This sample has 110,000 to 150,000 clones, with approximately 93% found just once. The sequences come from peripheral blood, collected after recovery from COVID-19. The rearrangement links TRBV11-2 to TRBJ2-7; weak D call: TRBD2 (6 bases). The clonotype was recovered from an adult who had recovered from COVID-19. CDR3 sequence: CASSLSGLPNAYEQYF. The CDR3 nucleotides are TGTGCCAGCAGCTTAAGCGGACTACCGAACGCTTACGAGCAGTACTTC.